The 3 T cell receptor beta chains below were found in one sample sequenced in a study of blood T cell repertoires in COVID-19. Clones were sequenced by immunoSEQ multiplex PCR, and TCRdb holds only the in-frame ones, with some missing. The profile shows about 190,000 clones, around 80% of them singletons. Sequenced material: peripheral blood. Source of these receptors: a man younger than 45 with active or convalescent COVID-19.

This rearrangement joins TRBV27 to TRBJ2-7, with D possibly TRBD2 on 5 matching bases. Germline V gives CDR1 MNHEY, CDR2 SMNVEV (reference sequence). The CDR3 is 14 amino acids. Trimming removed 0 bases from V and 3 bases from J, with 9 bases in between. The CDR3 nucleotides read TGTGCCAGCAGTTTATCTGGACTTCACTACGAGCAGTACTTC. Its translation is CASSLSGLHYEQYF.

This clone has just one count. CDR3 protein: CATSDPNSYEQYF. Written as DNA, the CDR3 is TGTGCCACCAGTGATCCCAATTCCTACGAGCAGTACTTC. V usage is TRBV24-1 and J usage is TRBJ2-7; D ambiguous. Germline CDR1 KGHDR, CDR2 SFDVKD. V gave up 3 bases and J gave up 1 base, with 6 bases separating them. CDR3 length: 13 residues.

The CDR3 is CASSYMPGIDNSPLHF. The CDR3 region has the DNA TGTGCCAGCAGTTATATGCCCGGGATCGATAATTCACCCCTCCACTTT. The chain is built from TRBV6-5 and TRBJ1-6; the D is unclear. The CDR3 length is 16 residues. The V gene lost 3 bases and the J gene lost 5 bases, with 14 bases spanning the gap. Germline loops: CDR1 MNHEY, CDR2 SVGAGI.